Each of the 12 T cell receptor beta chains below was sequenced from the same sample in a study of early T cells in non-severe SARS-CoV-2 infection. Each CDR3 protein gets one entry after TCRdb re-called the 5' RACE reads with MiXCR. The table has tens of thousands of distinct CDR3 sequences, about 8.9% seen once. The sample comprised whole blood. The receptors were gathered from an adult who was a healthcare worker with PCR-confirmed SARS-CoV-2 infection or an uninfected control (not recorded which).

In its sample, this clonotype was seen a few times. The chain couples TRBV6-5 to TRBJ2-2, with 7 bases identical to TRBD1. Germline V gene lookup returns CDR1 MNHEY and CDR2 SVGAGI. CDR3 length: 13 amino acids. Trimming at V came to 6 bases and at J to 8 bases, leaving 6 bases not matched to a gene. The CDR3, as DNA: TGTGCCAGCAGAATAACAGGGGAAGGGGAGCTGTTTTTT. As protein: CASRITGEGELFF.

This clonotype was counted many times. The CDR3 DNA is TGTGCCAGCAGCCCGGGAGTCCAAGAGACCCAGTACTTC. This encodes CASSPGVQETQYF. This sequence joins TRBV28 and TRBJ2-5, with D perhaps TRBD2 (6 bases). The CDR3 has 13 residues. Trimming shortened V by 6 bases and J by 1 base, and 9 bases separated the two germline ends. Germline V gene sequence: CDR1 MDHEN, CDR2 SYDVKM.

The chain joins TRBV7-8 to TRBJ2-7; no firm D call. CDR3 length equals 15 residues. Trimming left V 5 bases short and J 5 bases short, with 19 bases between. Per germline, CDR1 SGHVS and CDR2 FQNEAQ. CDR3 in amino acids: CASSPNNVISHEQYF. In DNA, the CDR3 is TGTGCCAGCAGCCCTAACAACGTAATTTCCCACGAGCAGTACTTC.

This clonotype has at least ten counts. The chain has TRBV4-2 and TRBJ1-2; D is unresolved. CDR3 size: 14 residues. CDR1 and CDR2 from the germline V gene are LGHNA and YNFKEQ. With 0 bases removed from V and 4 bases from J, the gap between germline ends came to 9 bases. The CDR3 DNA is TGTGCCAGCAGCCAAGAAACCGACTCCTATGGCTACACCTTC. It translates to CASSQETDSYGYTF.

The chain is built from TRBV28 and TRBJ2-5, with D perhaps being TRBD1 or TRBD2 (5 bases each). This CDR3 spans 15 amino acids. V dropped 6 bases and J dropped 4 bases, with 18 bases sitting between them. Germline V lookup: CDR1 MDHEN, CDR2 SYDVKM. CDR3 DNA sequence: TGTGCCAGCAGCTCGACTACAGGAGGAGGAGAGACCCAGTACTTC. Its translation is CASSSTTGGGETQYF.

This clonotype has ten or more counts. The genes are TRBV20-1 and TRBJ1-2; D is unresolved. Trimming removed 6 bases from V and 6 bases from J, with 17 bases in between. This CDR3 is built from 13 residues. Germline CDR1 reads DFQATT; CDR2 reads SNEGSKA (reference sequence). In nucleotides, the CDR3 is TGCAGTGCCTCTAAGGGAAAGGCGGATGGCTACACCTTC. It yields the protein CSASKGKADGYTF.

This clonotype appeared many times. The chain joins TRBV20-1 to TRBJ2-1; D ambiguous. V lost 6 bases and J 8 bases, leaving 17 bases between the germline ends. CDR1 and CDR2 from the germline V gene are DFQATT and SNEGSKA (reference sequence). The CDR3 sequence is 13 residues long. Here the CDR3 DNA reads TGCAGTGCCCCGAAGGCGGCTGGAGATGAGCAGTTCTTC. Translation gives CSAPKAAGDEQFF.

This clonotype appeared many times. CDR3 amino acids: CASSSYRGRADTQYF. The DNA for the CDR3 is TGTGCCAGTAGTTCATACAGGGGTCGCGCAGATACGCAGTATTTT. This chain joins TRBV19 and TRBJ2-3; 7 bases match TRBD1. The germline V gene encodes CDR1 LNHDA and CDR2 SQIVND (reference sequence). With V trimmed by 5 bases and J by 4 bases, 9 bases remained unmatched. CDR3 length: 15 amino acids.

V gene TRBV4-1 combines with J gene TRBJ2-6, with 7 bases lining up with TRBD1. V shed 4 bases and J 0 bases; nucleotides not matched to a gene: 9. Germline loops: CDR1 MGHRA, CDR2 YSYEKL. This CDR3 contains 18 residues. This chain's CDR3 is CASSPFGTADSGANVLTF. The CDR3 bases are TGCGCCAGCAGCCCGTTCGGGACAGCGGACTCTGGGGCCAACGTCCTGACTTTC.

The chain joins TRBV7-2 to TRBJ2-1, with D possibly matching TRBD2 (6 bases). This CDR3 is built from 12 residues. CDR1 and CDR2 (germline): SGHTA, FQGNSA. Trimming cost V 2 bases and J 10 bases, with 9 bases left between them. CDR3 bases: TGTGCCAGCAGCTTACTAGCGAGGGAGCAGTTCTTC. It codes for CASSLLAREQFF.

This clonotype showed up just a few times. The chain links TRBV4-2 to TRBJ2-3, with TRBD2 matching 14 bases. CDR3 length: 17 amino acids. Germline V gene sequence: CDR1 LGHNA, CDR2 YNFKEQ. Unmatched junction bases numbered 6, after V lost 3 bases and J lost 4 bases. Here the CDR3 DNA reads TGTGCCAGCAGCCAGGCCGGGACTAGCGGGAGAGCAGATACGCAGTATTTT. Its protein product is CASSQAGTSGRADTQYF.

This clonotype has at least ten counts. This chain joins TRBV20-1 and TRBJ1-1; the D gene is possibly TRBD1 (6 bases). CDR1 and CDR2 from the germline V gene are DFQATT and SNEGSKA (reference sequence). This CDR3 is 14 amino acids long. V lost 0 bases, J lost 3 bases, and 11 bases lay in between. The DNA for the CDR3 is TGCAGTGCTAGAGAAGCGACAGGTTACACTGAAGCTTTCTTT. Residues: CSAREATGYTEAFF.